Listed here are 25 T cell receptor beta chains from one sample, sequenced in a study of glioma-infiltrating T cells. Amplification of TCR alpha and beta CDR3 regions from RNA used iRepertoire nested multiplex PCR. TCRdb ran MiXCR on the multiplex PCR reads and lists one entry per CDR3 protein. The sample lists fewer than 200,000 distinct CDR3 sequences; more than 30% were seen once. The sample taken for sequencing was glioma tissue, nonneoplastic brain tissue, or PBMCs (not recorded which). The receptor set was obtained from a human donor with low-grade glioma or glioblastoma, undergoing nonglioma brain surgery, or in good health (not recorded which).

Concerning this clonotype: With a much larger clone just one base away, this may be a read error. The CDR3: CASSVDRYYGYTF. CDR3 bases: TGCGCCAGCAGCGTGGACAGGTACTATGGCTACACCTTC. The chain uses TRBV5-1 and TRBJ1-2; 7 bases are shared with TRBD1. The CDR3 length is 13 residues. V lost 4 bases, J lost 3 bases, and 3 bases stayed unmatched. CDR1 is SGHRS and CDR2 is YFSETQ in the germline V gene.

The V and J genes are TRBV19 and TRBJ2-1; 7 bases fit TRBD1. The germline V gene has CDR1 LNHDA and CDR2 SQIVND (reference sequence). V shed 3 bases and J 5 bases; nucleotides not matched to a gene: 10. This CDR3 is 16 amino acids long. The DNA of the CDR3 is TGTGCCAGTAGTATCGTCCCGGGACAGAAAGACAATGAGCAGTTCTTC. Translated, it gives CASSIVPGQKDNEQFF.

This clonotype showed up many times. The gene calls are TRBV29-1 and TRBJ1-5, with D possibly TRBD1 on 6 matching bases. The CDR3 sequence is 16 residues long. The V gene lost 7 bases and the J gene lost 11 bases, with 30 bases spanning the gap. Germline V lookup: CDR1 SQVTM, CDR2 ANQGSEA. The CDR3 bases are TGCAGCGGGCATGGTCGGACAGCGGTTAAAAGTTTAGCCCAGCATTTT. Protein product: CSGHGRTAVKSLAQHF.

This clonotype was observed many times. The V and J genes are TRBV12-3 or TRBV12-4 and TRBJ1-1; D not resolved. V lost 3 bases to trimming and J lost 3 bases, with 8 bases between them. This CDR3 has 13 amino acids. CDR3 amino acids: CASSFSVYTEAFF. The CDR3 coding sequence is TGTGCCAGCAGTTTCTCGGTCTACACTGAAGCTTTCTTT.

This clonotype was seen only once. V is TRBV7-2 and J is TRBJ1-5; D not certain. Germline V lookup: CDR1 SGHTA, CDR2 FQGNSA. This CDR3 comprises 16 residues. The V gene lost 1 base and the J gene lost 1 base, with 11 bases spanning the gap. Written as DNA, the CDR3 is TGTGCCAGCAGCTTAGGAAGAGGACGAAGCAATCAGCCCCAGCATTTT. Translated: CASSLGRGRSNQPQHF.

This clonotype has ten or more counts. The rearrangement joins TRBV6-1 to TRBJ1-5, with a weak D call TRBD1 (5 bases). The CDR3 totals 14 residues. The germline V gene encodes CDR1 MNHNS and CDR2 SASEGT. Trimming removed 0 bases from V and 7 bases from J, with 10 bases in between. The CDR3 loop is CASSEARGDQPQHF. The CDR3 bases are TGTGCCAGCAGTGAAGCGAGAGGGGACCAGCCCCAGCATTTT.

Many counts were recorded for this clonotype. The rearrangement joins TRBV20-1 to TRBJ2-1; 10 bases are shared with TRBD2. The junction had 6 bases not matched to a gene; V was cut back by 4 bases and J by 6 bases. Germline V gives CDR1 DFQATT, CDR2 SNEGSKA (reference sequence). The CDR3 loop spans 14 amino acids. This chain's CDR3 is CSATRLAGLNEQFF. CDR3 coding DNA: TGCAGTGCTACGCGACTAGCGGGCCTCAATGAGCAGTTCTTC.

This clonotype was detected many times. V is TRBV4-1 and J is TRBJ1-4; tentative D call: TRBD1 (5 bases). This CDR3 has 18 residues. CDR1 and CDR2 (germline): MGHRA, YSYEKL. V was trimmed by 5 bases and J by 0 bases, leaving 19 bases between them. The CDR3 is CASSSRGGTLSTNEKLFF. In nucleotides, the CDR3 is TGCGCCAGCAGCTCCCGTGGGGGGACTCTTTCAACTAATGAAAAACTGTTTTTT.

The chain couples TRBV20-1 to TRBJ1-2; 7 positions agree with TRBD1. The CDR3 runs to 12 residues. The V and J ends lost 4 bases and 11 bases, in that order; junction bases with no gene match: 10. Looked up from germline, CDR1 is DFQATT and CDR2 is SNEGSKA (reference sequence). The CDR3 coding sequence is TGCAGTGCTAAGGACAGGAGGATTGGTTACACCTTC. As protein: CSAKDRRIGYTF.

Regarding this clonotype: A much larger clone differs from this one at a single base, so this may be a read error. It is likely a read error, because the conserved phenylalanine at the end of the CDR3 is missing. The rearrangement joins TRBV6-6 to TRBJ2-5, with TRBD1 matching over 7 bases. With V trimmed by 6 bases and J by 4 bases, 8 bases remained unmatched. In germline, CDR1 is MNHNY, CDR2 SVGAGI (reference sequence). There are 14 residues in the CDR3. The chain's CDR3 is CASSTGQAGETQYL. CDR3 DNA sequence: TGTGCCAGCAGCACTGGACAGGCTGGAGAGACCCAGTACCTC.

This clonotype has at least ten counts. This chain links TRBV6-2 or TRBV6-3 with TRBJ2-3, with 7 bases lining up with TRBD1. In germline, CDR1 is MNHEY, CDR2 SVGEGT. The CDR3 runs 17 residues. The ends lost 2 bases at V and 3 bases at J; junction bases unmatched: 11. Here the CDR3 reads CASSYPPQTGKTDTQYF. The CDR3 DNA follows: TGTGCCAGCAGTTACCCTCCGCAGACAGGGAAGACAGATACGCAGTATTTT.

The rearrangement uses TRBV29-1 and TRBJ2-3, with 13 positions matching TRBD2. V shed 7 bases, J shed 7 bases, and the junction held 8 bases outside the gene matches. CDR1 and CDR2 (germline): SQVTM, ANQGSEA. This CDR3 is 14 amino acids long. CDR3 in amino acids: CSALLAGGLNTQYF. CDR3 bases: TGCAGCGCCTTACTAGCGGGAGGGTTAAATACGCAGTATTTT.

Of note for this clonotype: A junction end diverges from the germline sequence, so it may reflect a read error. The V gene is TRBV7-2, the J gene TRBJ2-3, with 7 nucleotides matching TRBD2. The CDR3 has 17 residues. Germline values: CDR1 SGHTA, CDR2 FQGNSA. Here the CDR3 DNA reads TGTGCCAGAAGCTCCTTAAGCGGGATCTGGGGGGGGGAGACCCAGTATTTT. It encodes CARSSLSGIWGGETQYF.

Of note for this clonotype: A much larger clone sits a single nucleotide away, making a read error possible. V is TRBV6-4 and J is TRBJ2-3; 11 bases match TRBD2. CDR1 is MRHNA, CDR2 SNTAGT, per germline. This CDR3 spans 14 amino acids. With V trimmed by 3 bases and J by 11 bases, 7 bases remained unmatched. CDR3 coding DNA: TGTGCCAGCAGTGAGCTAGCGGGAGGAGTTAAGCAGTATTTT. It encodes CASSELAGGVKQYF.

The chain has TRBV5-1 and TRBJ2-3, with 7 positions matching TRBD2. The germline V gene has CDR1 SGHRS and CDR2 YFSETQ. This CDR3 has 16 residues. V lost 0 bases to trimming and J lost 7 bases; unmatched junction nucleotides: 11. CDR3: CASSLEGGRAANTQYF. CDR3 sequence (DNA): TGCGCCAGCAGCTTGGAAGGTGGGAGGGCCGCGAATACGCAGTATTTT.

As concerns this clonotype: A much bigger clone sits one base away, suggesting this may be a read error. This chain uses TRBV18 with TRBJ1-4; D is ambiguous. The better agreement between TRBJ1-6 and the DNA end casts doubt on the J call. The germline V gene encodes CDR1 KGHSH and CDR2 LQKENI. The CDR3 consists of 14 residues. In DNA, the CDR3 is TGTGCCAGCTCACCCGGGAATTCTAGTTCACCCCTCCACTTT. Translation gives CASSPGNSSSPLHF.

This clonotype was seen ten or more times. The chain recombines TRBV6-2 or TRBV6-3 with TRBJ2-1; D might be TRBD1 (5 bases). The CDR3 sequence is 15 residues long. V shed 2 bases and J shed 2 bases, with 10 bases lying between them. Germline values: CDR1 MNHEY, CDR2 SVGEGT. For the CDR3, the DNA is TGTGCCAGCAGTTACGCCAGGGTCGCCTACAATGAGCAGTTCTTC. It specifies CASSYARVAYNEQFF.

On this clonotype: One end of the junction fails to match germline, which may point to a read error. This rearrangement joins TRBV27 to TRBJ1-6; D is uncertain. In germline, CDR1 is MNHEY, CDR2 SMNVEV (reference sequence). CDR3 length: 14 residues. Here the CDR3 DNA reads TGCGCCAGGAGTCCTACGGTGGTGGCCTCACCCCTCCACTTT. This sequence encodes CARSPTVVASPLHF.

This clonotype was detected many times. This rearrangement joins TRBV2 to TRBJ1-5; D is uncertain. CDR1 is SNHLY, CDR2 FYNNEI, per germline. Trimming pared 3 bases from V and 3 bases from J, leaving 6 bases between. This CDR3 has 13 residues. CDR3 loop: CASSDEFNQPQHF. The CDR3 coding sequence is TGTGCCAGCAGTGATGAGTTCAATCAGCCCCAGCATTTT.

This clonotype was observed a few times. The chain employs TRBV12-5 and TRBJ2-7, with D tentatively TRBD2 (5 bases). The V end lost 1 base, the J end lost 4 bases, and 14 bases lay between the germline ends. Looked up from germline, CDR1 is LGHNT and CDR2 is FRNRAP. This CDR3 has 15 amino acids. The CDR3 sequence: CASGLGLPGTYEQYF. The CDR3 nucleotides read TGTGCTAGTGGTTTGGGACTACCGGGAACGTACGAGCAGTACTTC.

The chain has TRBV4-1 and TRBJ2-7; a weak D match, TRBD2 (6 bases). CDR1 is MGHRA, CDR2 YSYEKL, per germline. This CDR3 has 15 amino acids. The V end lost 0 bases, the J end lost 9 bases, and 18 bases lay between the germline ends. In nucleotides, the CDR3 is TGCGCCAGCAGCCAAGATGGAGGGCCAGAAACGGGGCAGTACTTC. The encoded protein is CASSQDGGPETGQYF.

The rearrangement uses TRBV5-4 and TRBJ1-4, with D perhaps TRBD1 (5 bases). Per the germline V gene, CDR1 is SGHNT and CDR2 is YYREEE (reference sequence). There are 13 residues in the CDR3. Trimming took 4 bases from V and 5 from J, leaving 9 bases between them. The CDR3, as DNA: TGTGCCAGCAGCAGGGACTTGAATGAAAAACTGTTTTTT. Translation gives CASSRDLNEKLFF.

This clonotype was seen many times. The chain employs TRBV7-2 and TRBJ2-7; 10 nucleotides match TRBD2. V gave up 6 bases and J gave up 1 base; unmatched junction bases: 3. The germline CDR1 and CDR2 sequences are SGHTA and FQGNSA. This CDR3 has 14 residues. The CDR3 sequence: CASRRTSGSYEQYF. DNA of the CDR3: TGTGCCAGCAGGAGGACTAGCGGATCCTACGAGCAGTACTTC.

The table lists this clonotype with many counts. The gene calls are TRBV2 and TRBJ2-3; 9 bases map to TRBD1. Germline CDR1 reads SNHLY; CDR2 reads FYNNEI. Trimming at V came to 7 bases and at J to 6 bases, leaving 5 bases not matched to a gene. The CDR3 covers 13 residues. The CDR3 DNA reads as TGTGCCAGCACGGGACAGGGTCACGATACGCAGTATTTT. Amino acid sequence: CASTGQGHDTQYF.

This clonotype was observed a handful of times. The chain is built from TRBV7-9 and TRBJ1-1; D uncertain. CDR3 length: 15 residues. V was clipped by 4 bases and J by 0 bases, with 12 bases between them. CDR1 is SEHNR and CDR2 is FQNEAQ in the germline V gene (reference sequence). As DNA, the CDR3 is TGTGCCAGCAGCTCCGCAGGAGCAATGAACACTGAAGCTTTCTTT. Amino acid sequence: CASSSAGAMNTEAFF.